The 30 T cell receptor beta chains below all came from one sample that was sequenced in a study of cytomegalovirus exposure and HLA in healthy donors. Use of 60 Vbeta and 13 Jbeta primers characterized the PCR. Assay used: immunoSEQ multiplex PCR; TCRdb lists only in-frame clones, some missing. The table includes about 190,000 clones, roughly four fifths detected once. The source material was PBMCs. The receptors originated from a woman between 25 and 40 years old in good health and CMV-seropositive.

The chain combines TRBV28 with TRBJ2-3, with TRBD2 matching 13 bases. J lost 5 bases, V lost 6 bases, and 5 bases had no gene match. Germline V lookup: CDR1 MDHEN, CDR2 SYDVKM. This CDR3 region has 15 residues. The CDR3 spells CASSAGTSGKDTQYF. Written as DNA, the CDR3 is TGTGCCAGCAGCGCCGGGACTAGCGGGAAAGATACGCAGTATTTT.

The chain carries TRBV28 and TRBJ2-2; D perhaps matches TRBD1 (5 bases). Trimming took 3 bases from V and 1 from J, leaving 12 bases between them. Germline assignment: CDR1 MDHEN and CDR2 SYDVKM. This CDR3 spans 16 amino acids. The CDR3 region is CASSLWQGVNTGELFF. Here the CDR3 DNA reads TGTGCCAGCAGTTTGTGGCAGGGCGTGAACACCGGGGAGCTGTTTTTT.

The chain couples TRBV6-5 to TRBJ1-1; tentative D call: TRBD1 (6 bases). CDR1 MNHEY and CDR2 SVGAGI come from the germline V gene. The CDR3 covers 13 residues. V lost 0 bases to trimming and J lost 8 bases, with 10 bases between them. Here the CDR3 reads CASSYSGGWEAFF. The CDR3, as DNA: TGTGCCAGCAGTTACTCAGGGGGATGGGAAGCTTTCTTT.

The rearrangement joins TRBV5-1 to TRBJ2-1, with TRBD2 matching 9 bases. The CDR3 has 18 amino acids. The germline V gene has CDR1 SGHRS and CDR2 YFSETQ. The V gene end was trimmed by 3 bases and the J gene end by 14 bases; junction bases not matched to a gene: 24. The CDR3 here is CASSSIAGATMSRVMEFF. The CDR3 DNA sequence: TGCGCCAGCAGCTCGATAGCGGGAGCAACAATGAGCAGGGTTATGGAGTTCTTC.

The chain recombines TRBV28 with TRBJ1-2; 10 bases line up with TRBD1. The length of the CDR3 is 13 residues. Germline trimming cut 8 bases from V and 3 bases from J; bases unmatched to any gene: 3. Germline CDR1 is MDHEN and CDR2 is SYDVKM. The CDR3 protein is CASRGTGDYGYTF. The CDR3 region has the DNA TGTGCCAGCCGGGGGACAGGGGACTATGGCTACACCTTC.

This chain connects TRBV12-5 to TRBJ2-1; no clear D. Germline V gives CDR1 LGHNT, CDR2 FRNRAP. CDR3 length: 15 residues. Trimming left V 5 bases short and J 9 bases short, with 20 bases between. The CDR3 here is CASGHQVSGLGEQFF. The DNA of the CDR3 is TGTGCTAGTGGTCACCAGGTATCAGGTTTGGGTGAGCAGTTCTTC.

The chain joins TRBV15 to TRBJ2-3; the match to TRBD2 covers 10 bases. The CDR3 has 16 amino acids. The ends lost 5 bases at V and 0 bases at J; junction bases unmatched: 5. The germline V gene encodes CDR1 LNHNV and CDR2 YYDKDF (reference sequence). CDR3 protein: CATSGGAGGSTDTQYF. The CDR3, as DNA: TGTGCCACCAGCGGAGGAGCGGGAGGGAGCACAGATACGCAGTATTTT.

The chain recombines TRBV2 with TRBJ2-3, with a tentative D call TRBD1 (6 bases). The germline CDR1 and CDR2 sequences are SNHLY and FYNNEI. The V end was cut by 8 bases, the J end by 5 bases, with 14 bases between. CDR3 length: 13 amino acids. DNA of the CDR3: TGTGCCAGCGTGGGGGTAGGGGGAGATACGCAGTATTTT. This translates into CASVGVGGDTQYF.

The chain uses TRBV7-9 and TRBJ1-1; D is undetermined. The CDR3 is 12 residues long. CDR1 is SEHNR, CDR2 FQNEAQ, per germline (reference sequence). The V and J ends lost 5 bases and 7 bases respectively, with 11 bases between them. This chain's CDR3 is CASSTRLREAFF. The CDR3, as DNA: TGTGCCAGCAGCACCCGACTGCGTGAAGCTTTCTTT.

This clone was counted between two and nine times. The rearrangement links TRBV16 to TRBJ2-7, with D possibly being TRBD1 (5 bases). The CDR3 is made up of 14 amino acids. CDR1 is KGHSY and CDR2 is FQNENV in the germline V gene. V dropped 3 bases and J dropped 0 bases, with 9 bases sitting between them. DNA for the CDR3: TGTGCCAGCAGCCATTCGCAGGGCTCCTACGAGCAGTACTTC. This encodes CASSHSQGSYEQYF.

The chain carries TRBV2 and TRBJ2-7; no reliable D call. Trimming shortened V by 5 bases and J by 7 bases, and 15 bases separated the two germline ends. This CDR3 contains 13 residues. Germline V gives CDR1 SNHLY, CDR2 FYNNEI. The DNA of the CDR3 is TGTGCCAGCAGTAGTCTAGTGGTCGCTGAGCAGTACTTC. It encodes CASSSLVVAEQYF.

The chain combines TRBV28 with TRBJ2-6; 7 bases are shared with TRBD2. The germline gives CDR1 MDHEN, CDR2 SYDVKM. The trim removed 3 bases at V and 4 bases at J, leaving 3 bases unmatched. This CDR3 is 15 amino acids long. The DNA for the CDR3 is TGTGCCAGCAGTTTGGGAGGGAAGGGGGCCAACGTCCTGACTTTC. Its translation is CASSLGGKGANVLTF.

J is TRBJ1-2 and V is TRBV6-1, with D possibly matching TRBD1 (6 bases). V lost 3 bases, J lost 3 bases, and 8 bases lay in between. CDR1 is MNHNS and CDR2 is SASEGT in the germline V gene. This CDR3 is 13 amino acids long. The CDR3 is CASSEGADYGYTF. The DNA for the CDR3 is TGTGCCAGCAGTGAGGGGGCAGACTATGGCTACACCTTC.

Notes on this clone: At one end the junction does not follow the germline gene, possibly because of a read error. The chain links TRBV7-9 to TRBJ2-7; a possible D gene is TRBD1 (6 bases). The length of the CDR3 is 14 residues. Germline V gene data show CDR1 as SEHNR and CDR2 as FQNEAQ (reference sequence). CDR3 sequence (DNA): TGTTCCAGCAGCTCCCCGGCAGGGGCGACCGAGCAGTACTTC. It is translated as CSSSSPAGATEQYF.

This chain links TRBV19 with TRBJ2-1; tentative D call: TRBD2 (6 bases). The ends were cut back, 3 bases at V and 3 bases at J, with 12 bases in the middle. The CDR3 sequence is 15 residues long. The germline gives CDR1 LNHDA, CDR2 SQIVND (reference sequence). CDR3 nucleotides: TGTGCCAGTAGTATTTCTGGTAGCGGCTACAATGAGCAGTTCTTC. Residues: CASSISGSGYNEQFF.

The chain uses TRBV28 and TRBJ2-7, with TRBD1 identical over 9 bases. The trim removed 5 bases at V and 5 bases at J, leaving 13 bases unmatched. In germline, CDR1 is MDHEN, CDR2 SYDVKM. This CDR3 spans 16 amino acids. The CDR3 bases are TGTGCCAGCAGTGGGCCATCCCGGACAGGGGTCCACGAGCAGTACTTC. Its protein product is CASSGPSRTGVHEQYF.

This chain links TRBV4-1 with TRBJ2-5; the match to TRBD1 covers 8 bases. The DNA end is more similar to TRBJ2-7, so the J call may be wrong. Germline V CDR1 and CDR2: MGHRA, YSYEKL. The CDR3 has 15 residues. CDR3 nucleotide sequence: TGCGCCAGCAGCCAAGCCGGGACAGGCGGCTACGAGCAGTACTTC. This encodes CASSQAGTGGYEQYF.

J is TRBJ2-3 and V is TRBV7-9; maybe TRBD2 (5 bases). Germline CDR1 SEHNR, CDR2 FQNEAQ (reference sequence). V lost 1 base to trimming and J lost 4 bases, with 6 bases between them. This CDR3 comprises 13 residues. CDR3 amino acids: CASSLVGADTQYF. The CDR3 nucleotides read TGTGCCAGCAGCTTAGTCGGGGCAGATACGCAGTATTTT. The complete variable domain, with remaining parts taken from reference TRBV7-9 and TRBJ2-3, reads DTGVSQNPRHKITKRGQNVTFRCDPISEHNRLYWYRQTLGQGPEFLTYFQNEAQLEKSRLLSDRFSAERPKGSFSTLEIQRTEQGDSAMYLCASSLVGADTQYFGPGTRLTVL.

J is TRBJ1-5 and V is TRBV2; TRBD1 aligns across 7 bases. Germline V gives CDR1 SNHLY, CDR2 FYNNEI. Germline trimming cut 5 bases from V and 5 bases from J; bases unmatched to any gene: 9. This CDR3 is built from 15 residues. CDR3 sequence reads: CASSYLGQIDQPQHF. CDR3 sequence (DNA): TGTGCCAGCAGTTATCTGGGACAGATAGATCAGCCCCAGCATTTT.

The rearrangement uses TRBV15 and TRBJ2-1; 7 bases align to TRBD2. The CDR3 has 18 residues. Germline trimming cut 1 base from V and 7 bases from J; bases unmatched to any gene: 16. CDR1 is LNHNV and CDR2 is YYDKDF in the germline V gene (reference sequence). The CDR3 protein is CATSRVGRSRVGVNEQFF. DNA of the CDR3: TGTGCCACCAGCAGAGTCGGGAGGTCGAGGGTCGGGGTAAATGAGCAGTTCTTC.

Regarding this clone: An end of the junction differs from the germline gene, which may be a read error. The CDR3 loop is CASSEIGGRASVDTQYF. The CDR3 DNA reads as TGTGCCAGTAGTGAAATAGGCGGGAGGGCCTCCGTAGATACGCAGTATTTT. The rearrangement uses TRBV6-1 and TRBJ2-3; 9 bases map to TRBD2. This CDR3 is built from 17 residues. Germline CDR1 and CDR2: MNHNS and SASEGT.

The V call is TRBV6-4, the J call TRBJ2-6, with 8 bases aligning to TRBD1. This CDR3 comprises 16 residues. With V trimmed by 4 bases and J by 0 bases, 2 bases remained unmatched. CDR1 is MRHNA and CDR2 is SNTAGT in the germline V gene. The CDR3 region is CASSGTGSSGANVLTF. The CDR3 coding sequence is TGTGCCAGCAGTGGGACAGGGTCCTCTGGGGCCAACGTCCTGACTTTC.

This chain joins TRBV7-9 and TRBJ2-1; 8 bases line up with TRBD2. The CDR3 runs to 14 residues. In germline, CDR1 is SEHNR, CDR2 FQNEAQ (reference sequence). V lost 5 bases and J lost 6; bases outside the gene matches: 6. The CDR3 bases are TGTGCCAGCAGCCCGCCCGGGACTAGCAATGAGCAGTTCTTC. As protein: CASSPPGTSNEQFF.

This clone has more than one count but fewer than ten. CDR3 sequence reads: CASSLQGTGELFF. The CDR3 nucleotides are TGTGCCAGTAGTTTACAGGGGACCGGGGAGCTGTTTTTT. The rearrangement uses TRBV19 and TRBJ2-2, with TRBD1 identical over 7 bases. The CDR3 contains 13 residues. Germline assignment: CDR1 LNHDA and CDR2 SQIVND (reference sequence). J lost 5 bases, V lost 5 bases, and 2 bases had no gene match. The variable domain in full, completed from reference TRBV19 and TRBJ2-2, reads DGGITQSPKYLFRKEGQNVTLSCEQNLNHDAMYWYRQDPGQGLRLIYYSQIVNDFQKGDIAEGYSVSREKKESFPLTVTSAQKNPTAFYLCASSLQGTGELFFGEGSRLTVL.

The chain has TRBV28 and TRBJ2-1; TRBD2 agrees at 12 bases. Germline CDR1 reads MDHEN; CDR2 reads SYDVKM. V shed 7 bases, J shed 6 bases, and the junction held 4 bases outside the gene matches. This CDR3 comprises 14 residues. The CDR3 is CASIGLAGFNEQFF. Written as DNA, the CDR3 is TGTGCCAGCATTGGACTAGCGGGATTCAATGAGCAGTTCTTC.

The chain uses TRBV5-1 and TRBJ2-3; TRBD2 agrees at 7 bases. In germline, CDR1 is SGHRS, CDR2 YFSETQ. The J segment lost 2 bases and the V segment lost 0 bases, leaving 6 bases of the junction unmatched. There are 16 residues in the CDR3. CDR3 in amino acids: CASSLVGGSPTDTQYF. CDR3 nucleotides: TGCGCCAGCAGCTTGGTGGGCGGGAGTCCCACAGATACGCAGTATTTT.

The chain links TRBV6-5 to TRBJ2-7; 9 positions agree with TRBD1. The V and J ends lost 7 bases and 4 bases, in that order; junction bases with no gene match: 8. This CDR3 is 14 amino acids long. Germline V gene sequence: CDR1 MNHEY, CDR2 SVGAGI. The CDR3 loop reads CASTRGQGIYEQYF. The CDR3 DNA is TGTGCCAGCACCAGGGGACAGGGAATTTACGAGCAGTACTTC.

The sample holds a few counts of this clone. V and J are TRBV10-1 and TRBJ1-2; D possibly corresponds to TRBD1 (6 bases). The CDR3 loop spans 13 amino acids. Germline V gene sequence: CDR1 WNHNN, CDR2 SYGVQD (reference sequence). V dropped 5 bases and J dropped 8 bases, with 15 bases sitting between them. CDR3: CASSSGALRGYTF. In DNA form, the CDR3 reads TGCGCCAGCAGTTCAGGGGCACTACGCGGCTACACCTTC.

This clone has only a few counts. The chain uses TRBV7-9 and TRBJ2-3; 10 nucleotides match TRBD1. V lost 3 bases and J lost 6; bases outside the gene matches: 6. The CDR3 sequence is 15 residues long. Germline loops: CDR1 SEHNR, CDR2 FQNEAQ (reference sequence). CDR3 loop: CASSFPGQGPDTQYF. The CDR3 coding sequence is TGTGCCAGCAGCTTCCCGGGACAGGGGCCGGATACGCAGTATTTT.

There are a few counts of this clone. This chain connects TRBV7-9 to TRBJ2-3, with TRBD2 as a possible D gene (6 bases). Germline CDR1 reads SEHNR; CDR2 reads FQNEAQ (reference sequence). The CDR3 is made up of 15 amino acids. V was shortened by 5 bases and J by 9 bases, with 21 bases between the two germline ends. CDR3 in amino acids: CASSQVWDLDETQYF. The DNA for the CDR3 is TGTGCCAGCAGCCAAGTTTGGGACTTAGATGAAACGCAGTATTTT.